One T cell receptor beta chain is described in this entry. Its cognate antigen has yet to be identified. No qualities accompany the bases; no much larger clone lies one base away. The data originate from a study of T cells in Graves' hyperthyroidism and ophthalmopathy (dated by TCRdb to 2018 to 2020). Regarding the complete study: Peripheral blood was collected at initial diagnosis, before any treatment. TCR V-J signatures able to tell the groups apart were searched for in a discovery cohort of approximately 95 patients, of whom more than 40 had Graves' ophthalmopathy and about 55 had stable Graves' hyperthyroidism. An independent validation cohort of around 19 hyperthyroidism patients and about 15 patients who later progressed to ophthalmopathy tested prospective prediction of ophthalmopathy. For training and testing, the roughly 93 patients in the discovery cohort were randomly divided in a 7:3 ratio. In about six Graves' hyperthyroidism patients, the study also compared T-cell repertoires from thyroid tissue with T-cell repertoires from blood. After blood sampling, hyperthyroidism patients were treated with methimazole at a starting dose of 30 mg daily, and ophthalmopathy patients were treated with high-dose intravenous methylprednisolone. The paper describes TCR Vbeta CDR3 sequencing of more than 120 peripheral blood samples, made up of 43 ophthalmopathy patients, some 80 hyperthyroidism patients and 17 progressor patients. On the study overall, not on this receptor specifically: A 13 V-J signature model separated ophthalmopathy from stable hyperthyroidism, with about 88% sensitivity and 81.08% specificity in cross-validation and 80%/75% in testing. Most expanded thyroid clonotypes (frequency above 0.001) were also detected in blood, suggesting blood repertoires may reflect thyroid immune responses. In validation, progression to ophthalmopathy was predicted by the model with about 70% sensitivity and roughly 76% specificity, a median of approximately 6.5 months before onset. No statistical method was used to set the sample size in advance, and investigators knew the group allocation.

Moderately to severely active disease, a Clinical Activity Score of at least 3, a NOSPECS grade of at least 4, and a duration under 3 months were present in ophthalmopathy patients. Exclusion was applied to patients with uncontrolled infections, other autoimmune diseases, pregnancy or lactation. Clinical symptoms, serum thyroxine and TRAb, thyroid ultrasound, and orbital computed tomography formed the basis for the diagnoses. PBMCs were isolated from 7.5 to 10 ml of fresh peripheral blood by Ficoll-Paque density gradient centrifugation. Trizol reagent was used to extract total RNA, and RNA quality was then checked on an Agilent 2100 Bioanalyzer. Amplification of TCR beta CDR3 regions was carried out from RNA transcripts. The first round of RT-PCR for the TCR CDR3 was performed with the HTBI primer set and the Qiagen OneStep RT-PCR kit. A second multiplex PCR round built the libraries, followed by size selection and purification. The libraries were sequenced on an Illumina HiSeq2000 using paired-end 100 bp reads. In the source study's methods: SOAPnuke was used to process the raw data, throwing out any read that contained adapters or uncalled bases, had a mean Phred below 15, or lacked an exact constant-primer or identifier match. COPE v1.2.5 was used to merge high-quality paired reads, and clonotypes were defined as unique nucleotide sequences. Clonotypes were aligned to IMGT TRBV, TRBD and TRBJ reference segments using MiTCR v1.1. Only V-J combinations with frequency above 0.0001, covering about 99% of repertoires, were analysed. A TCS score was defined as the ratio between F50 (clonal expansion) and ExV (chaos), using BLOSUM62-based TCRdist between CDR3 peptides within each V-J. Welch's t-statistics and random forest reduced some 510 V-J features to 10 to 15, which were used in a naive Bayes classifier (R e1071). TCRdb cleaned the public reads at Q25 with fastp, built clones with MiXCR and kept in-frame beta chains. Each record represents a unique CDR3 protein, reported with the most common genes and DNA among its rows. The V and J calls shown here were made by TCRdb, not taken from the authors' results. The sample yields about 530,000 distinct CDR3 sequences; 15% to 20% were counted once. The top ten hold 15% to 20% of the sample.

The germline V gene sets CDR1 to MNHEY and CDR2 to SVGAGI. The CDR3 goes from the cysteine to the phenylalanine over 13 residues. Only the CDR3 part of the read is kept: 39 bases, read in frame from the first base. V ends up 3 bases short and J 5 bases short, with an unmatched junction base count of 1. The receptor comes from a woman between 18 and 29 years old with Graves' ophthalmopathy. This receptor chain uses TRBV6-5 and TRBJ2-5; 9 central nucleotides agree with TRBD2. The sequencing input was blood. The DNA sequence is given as TGTGCCAGCAGTTATAGCGGGGGTGAGACCCAGTACTTC. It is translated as CASSYSGGETQYF.